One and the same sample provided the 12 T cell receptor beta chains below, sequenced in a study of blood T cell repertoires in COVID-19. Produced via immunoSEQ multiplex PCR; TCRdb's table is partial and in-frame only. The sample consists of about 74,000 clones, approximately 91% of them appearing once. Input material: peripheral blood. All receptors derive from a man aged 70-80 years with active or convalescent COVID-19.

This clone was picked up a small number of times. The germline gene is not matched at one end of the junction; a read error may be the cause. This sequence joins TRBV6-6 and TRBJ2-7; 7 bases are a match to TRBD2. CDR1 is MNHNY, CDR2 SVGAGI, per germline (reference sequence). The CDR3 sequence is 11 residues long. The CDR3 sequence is CASSYSGGLEF. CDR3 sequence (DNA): TGTGCCAGCAGTTACTCGGGAGGACTAGAGTTC.

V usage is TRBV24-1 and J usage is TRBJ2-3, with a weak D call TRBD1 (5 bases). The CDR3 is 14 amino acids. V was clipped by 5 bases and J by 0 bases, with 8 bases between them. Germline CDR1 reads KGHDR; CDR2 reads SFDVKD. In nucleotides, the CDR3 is TGTGCCACCAGTGGCGCAGGGAGCACAGATACGCAGTATTTT. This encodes CATSGAGSTDTQYF.

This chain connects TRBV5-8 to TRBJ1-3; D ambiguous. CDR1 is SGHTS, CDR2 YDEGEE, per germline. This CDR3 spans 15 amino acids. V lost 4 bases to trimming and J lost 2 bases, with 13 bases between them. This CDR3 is CASSPSGRPGNTIYF. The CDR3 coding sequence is TGTGCCAGCAGCCCAAGCGGGCGCCCTGGAAACACCATATATTTT.

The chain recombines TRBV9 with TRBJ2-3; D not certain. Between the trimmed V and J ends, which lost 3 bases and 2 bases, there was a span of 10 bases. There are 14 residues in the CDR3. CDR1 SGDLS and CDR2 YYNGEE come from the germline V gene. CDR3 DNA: TGTGCCAGCAGCGCCCGAGATCACACAGATACGCAGTATTTT. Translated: CASSARDHTDTQYF.

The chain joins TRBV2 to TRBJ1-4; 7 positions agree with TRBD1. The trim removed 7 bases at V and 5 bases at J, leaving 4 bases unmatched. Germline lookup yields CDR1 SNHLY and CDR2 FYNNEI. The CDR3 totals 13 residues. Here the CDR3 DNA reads TGTGCCAGCAATAAGGGGGCGAATGAAAAACTGTTTTTT. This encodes CASNKGANEKLFF.

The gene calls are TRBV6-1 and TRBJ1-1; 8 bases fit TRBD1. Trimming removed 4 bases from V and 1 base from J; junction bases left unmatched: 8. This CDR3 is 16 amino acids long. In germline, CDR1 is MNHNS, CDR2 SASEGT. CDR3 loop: CASSVDRGVGNTEAFF. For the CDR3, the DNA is TGTGCCAGCAGTGTAGACAGGGGCGTTGGGAACACTGAAGCTTTCTTT.

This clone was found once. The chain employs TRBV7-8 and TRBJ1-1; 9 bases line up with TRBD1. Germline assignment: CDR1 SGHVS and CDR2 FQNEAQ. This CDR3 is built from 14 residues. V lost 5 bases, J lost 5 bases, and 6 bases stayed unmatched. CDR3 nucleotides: TGTGCCAGCAGCGCCGGGACAGGGAGGACTGAAGCTTTCTTT. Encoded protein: CASSAGTGRTEAFF.

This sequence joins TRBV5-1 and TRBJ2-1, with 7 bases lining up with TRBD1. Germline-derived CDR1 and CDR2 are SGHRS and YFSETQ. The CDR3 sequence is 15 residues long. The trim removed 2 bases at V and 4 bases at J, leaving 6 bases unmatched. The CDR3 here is CASSLQGSGYNEQFF. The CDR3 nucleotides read TGCGCCAGCAGCTTACAGGGGTCGGGATACAATGAGCAGTTCTTC. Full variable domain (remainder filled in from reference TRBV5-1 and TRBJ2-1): KAGVTQTPRYLIKTRGQQVTLSCSPISGHRSVSWYQQTPGQGLQFLFEYFSETQRNKGNFPGRFSGRQFSNSRSEMNVSTLELGDSALYLCASSLQGSGYNEQFFGPGTRLTVL.

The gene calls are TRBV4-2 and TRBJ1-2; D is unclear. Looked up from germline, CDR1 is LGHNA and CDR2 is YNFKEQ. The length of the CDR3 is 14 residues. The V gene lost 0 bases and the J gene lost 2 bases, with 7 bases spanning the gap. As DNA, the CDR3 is TGTGCCAGCAGCCAAGAGTGGCAAAACTATGGCTACACCTTC. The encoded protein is CASSQEWQNYGYTF.

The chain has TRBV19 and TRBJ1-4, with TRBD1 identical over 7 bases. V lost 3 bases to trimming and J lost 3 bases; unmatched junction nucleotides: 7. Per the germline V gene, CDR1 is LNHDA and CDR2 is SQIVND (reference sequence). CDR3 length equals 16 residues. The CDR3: CASSINTGEANEKLFF. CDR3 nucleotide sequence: TGTGCCAGTAGTATCAATACAGGGGAAGCTAATGAAAAACTGTTTTTT.

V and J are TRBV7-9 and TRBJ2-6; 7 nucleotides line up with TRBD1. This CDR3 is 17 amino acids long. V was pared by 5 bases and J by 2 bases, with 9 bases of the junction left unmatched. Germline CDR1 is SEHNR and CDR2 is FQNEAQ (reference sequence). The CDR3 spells CASSPTGARAGANVLTF. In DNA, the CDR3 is TGTGCCAGCAGCCCCACAGGGGCGAGGGCTGGGGCCAACGTCCTGACTTTC.

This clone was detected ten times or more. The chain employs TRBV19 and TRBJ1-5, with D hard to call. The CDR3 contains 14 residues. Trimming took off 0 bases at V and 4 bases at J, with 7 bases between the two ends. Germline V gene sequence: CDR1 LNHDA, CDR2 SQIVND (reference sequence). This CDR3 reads CASSIDGRNQPQHF. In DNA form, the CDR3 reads TGTGCCAGTAGTATAGATGGCAGAAATCAGCCCCAGCATTTT.